This TCR beta chain was sequenced during a study of blood T cells in healthy people across ages. Study in general: The capture of about one barcoded beta molecule per two T cells was achieved by template switching.

Study-level points and caveats: Among long-lived donors, naive CD4+ cells were more numerous and diversity higher than in aged donors.

With regard to this clonotype: What it binds is not known. Compared with germline, one end of the junction differs, possibly owing to a read error.

For every donor, a draw yielded around 10 milliliters of peripheral blood. This CDR3 spans 10 amino acids. CDR1 and CDR2 from the germline V gene are MNHNY and SVGAGI (reference sequence). Together with a sample-barcoded 5' primer, a J-beta primer mix was included in a second PCR lasting roughly 6 to 12 cycles. A single record per CDR3 protein comes from TCRdb applying MiXCR to the 5' RACE reads. Here the sample spans about 1.8 million distinct CDR3 sequences, just under 50% being singletons. The clonotype was recovered from a woman aged 40 to 49 in good health. Sequenced sample: blood. This rearrangement joins TRBV6-6 to TRBJ1-4; D ambiguous. This chain's CDR3 is CASSYEKLFF. CDR3 nucleotide sequence: TGTGCTAGCAGTTACGAAAAACTGTTTTTT.